This TCR beta chain was obtained from a study of shared clonotypes between healthy human individuals. This table comes from immunoSEQ multiplex PCR, and its TCRdb copy is limited to in-frame clones, with some not included. The table records hundreds of thousands of clones, around 72% of them present only once. Trimming cost V 1 base and J 2 bases, with 14 bases left between them. CDR3 length: 16 amino acids. From germline, CDR1 is SGDLS and CDR2 YYNGEE. Sequences were obtained from memory CD4+ T cells sorted from blood. Documented subset: CD45RA-negative fraction. V is TRBV9 and J is TRBJ2-3; no definite D call. This clonotype originated in a woman aged 30 to 39 in good health. CDR3 region: CASSVSSSRYTDTQYF. As DNA, the CDR3 is TGTGCCAGCAGCGTATCCTCTTCCCGGTACACAGATACGCAGTATTTT. Using reference TRBV9 and TRBJ2-3 for the parts outside the CDR3, the full variable domain is DSGVTQTPKHLITATGQRVTLRCSPRSGDLSVYWYQQSLDQGLQFLIQYYNGEERAKGNILERFSAQQFPDLHSELNLSSLELGDSALYFCASSVSSSRYTDTQYFGPGTRLTVL.